This T cell receptor beta chain was documented in a study of CD8 T cells in ankylosing spondylitis. Each CDR3 protein is one row after TCRdb ran MiXCR on the 5' RACE reads. Among more than 150,000 distinct CDR3 sequences, over 10% were seen once, and the ten largest hold about 17%. Details on this clonotype: Its matching antigen is unknown.

V shed 4 bases and J 4 bases; nucleotides not matched to a gene: 4. Germline assignment: CDR1 SEHNR and CDR2 FQNEAQ (reference sequence). This CDR3 spans 16 amino acids. Study results and limitations: CD8+ disease-linked clones were present at relatively low frequencies in blood.

The origin of this receptor is a male donor with ankylosing spondylitis or in good health (not recorded which). This chain links TRBV7-9 with TRBJ2-3; 14 positions agree with TRBD2. The material sequenced was blood, either unsorted or a sorted T cell fraction (not recorded which). In DNA form, the CDR3 reads TGTGCCAGCAGCTCGGGACTAGCGGGAGCTGCAGATACGCAGTATTTT. It yields the protein CASSSGLAGAADTQYF.